What follows are 27 T cell receptor beta chains derived from one specimen sequenced in a study of blood T cells in healthy people across ages. Through a sample-barcoded 5' primer and a J-beta primer mix, a second PCR was run for roughly 6 to 11 cycles. TCRdb called the 5' RACE reads again in MiXCR, with one record for every CDR3 protein. Here the sample spans about 1,800,000 distinct CDR3 sequences, 28% being singletons. Sample: blood. The receptors originated from a woman aged 25-40 years in good health.

This clonotype was seen more than once but under ten times. This rearrangement joins TRBV29-1 to TRBJ1-2, with TRBD1 matching 10 bases. The junction had 6 bases not matched to a gene; V was cut back by 6 bases and J by 8 bases. The CDR3 spans 12 residues. Germline assignment: CDR1 SQVTM and CDR2 ANQGSEA. The CDR3 DNA reads TGCAGCGTCGACGGGACAGGGGCCGGCTACACCTTC. It encodes CSVDGTGAGYTF.

The rearrangement uses TRBV10-3 and TRBJ2-3; the D gene could be TRBD1 or TRBD2 (6 bases each). Looked up from germline, CDR1 is ENHRY and CDR2 is SYGVKD. Trimming took 2 bases from V and 5 from J, leaving 14 bases between them. The CDR3 contains 15 residues. Here the CDR3 DNA reads TGTGCCATCAGTGAGAGTTTGGGGGGCCGAGATACGCAGTATTTT. It specifies CAISESLGGRDTQYF.

This chain links TRBV20-1 with TRBJ1-3; D is unresolved. The length of the CDR3 is 13 residues. The V gene's germline CDR1 is DFQATT and CDR2 SNEGSKA (reference sequence). V lost 5 bases and J 5 bases, leaving 13 bases between the germline ends. In DNA form, the CDR3 reads TGCAGTGCTCGCACAAACCCCCGAAACACCATATATTTT. Encoded protein: CSARTNPRNTIYF.

Details on this clonotype: A much bigger clone sits one base away, suggesting this may be a read error. The chain joins TRBV5-5 to TRBJ2-1, with TRBD1 as a possible D gene (6 bases). Germline CDR1 and CDR2: SGHKS and YYEKEE (reference sequence). The CDR3 is 17 residues long. Deletions cut 1 base from V and 9 bases from J, with 23 bases between. Here the CDR3 reads CASSLFPTTGNMAEQFF. The DNA of the CDR3 is TGTGCCAGCAGCTTGTTCCCTACGACAGGAAATATGGCTGAGCAGTTCTTC.

The table lists this clonotype with many counts. The chain uses TRBV12-3 or TRBV12-4 and TRBJ2-5, with D possibly being TRBD1 (8 bases). TRBJ2-3 explains the end of the DNA better; the J call may be wrong. There are 14 residues in the CDR3. CDR3: CASSLRTGRETQYF. Written as DNA, the CDR3 is TGTGCCAGCTCACTAAGGACAGGGCGGGAGACGCAGTATTTT.

This chain connects TRBV2 to TRBJ2-3; D is unclear. Looked up from germline, CDR1 is SNHLY and CDR2 is FYNNEI. There are 12 residues in the CDR3. V was clipped by 7 bases and J by 2 bases, with 7 bases between them. The CDR3 DNA reads TGTGCCAGCATTTTTATCACAGATACGCAGTATTTT. Amino acid sequence: CASIFITDTQYF.

On this clonotype itself: A read error may be the cause here, since a much bigger clone is one base away. The chain carries TRBV29-1 and TRBJ2-1, with D possibly matching TRBD2 (7 bases). The CDR3 consists of 14 residues. Per germline, CDR1 SQVTM and CDR2 ANQGSEA. Between the trimmed V and J ends, which lost 5 bases and 10 bases, there was a span of 21 bases. The CDR3 loop is CSVSSPRGPYEQFF. CDR3 in DNA: TGCAGCGTTTCCTCCCCGCGGGGGCCCTACGAGCAGTTCTTC.

The chain links TRBV5-5 to TRBJ2-5; no definite D call. Germline assignment: CDR1 SGHKS and CDR2 YYEKEE (reference sequence). The length of the CDR3 is 11 residues. Trimming removed 4 bases at V and 5 bases at J, with 6 bases between. Written as DNA, the CDR3 is TGTGCCAGCAGCGGCCACGAGACCCAGTACTTC. Its protein product is CASSGHETQYF.

The rearrangement joins TRBV7-9 to TRBJ2-5; D possibly matches TRBD1 or TRBD2 (5 bases each). CDR1 and CDR2 from the germline V gene are SEHNR and FQNEAQ (reference sequence). The CDR3 consists of 14 residues. V lost 4 bases and J 5 bases, leaving 14 bases between the germline ends. This chain's CDR3 is CASSSWGSMETQYF. CDR3 DNA sequence: TGTGCCAGCAGCTCTTGGGGGAGTATGGAGACCCAGTACTTC.

This clonotype was counted ten times or more. The J gene is TRBJ2-1, the V gene TRBV7-9, with 9 bases that match TRBD1. Germline V lookup: CDR1 SEHNR, CDR2 FQNEAQ (reference sequence). Trimming took 2 bases from V and 6 from J; bases not matched to a gene: 5. The CDR3 length is 15 residues. As DNA, the CDR3 is TGTGCCAGCAGCTTAAGACAGGGGGGCGGCAATGAGCAGTTCTTC. Its protein is CASSLRQGGGNEQFF.

The V gene is TRBV7-9, the J gene TRBJ1-1; no firm D call. The germline V gene encodes CDR1 SEHNR and CDR2 FQNEAQ (reference sequence). The CDR3 contains 14 residues. V lost 5 bases and J lost 0, with 10 bases in between. The CDR3: CASSTIGLNTEAFF. In DNA form, the CDR3 reads TGTGCCAGCAGCACTATTGGTCTGAACACTGAAGCTTTCTTT.

This clonotype came up a few times. The V gene is TRBV20-1, the J gene TRBJ2-7, with TRBD1 matching over 7 bases. Germline V gene data show CDR1 as DFQATT and CDR2 as SNEGSKA (reference sequence). CDR3 size: 14 residues. The junction had 4 bases not matched to a gene; V was cut back by 2 bases and J by 0 bases. In nucleotides, the CDR3 is TGCAGTGCTAGACCCGACAGGGTCTCCTACGAGCAGTACTTC. It is translated as CSARPDRVSYEQYF.

In this sample, this clonotype turned up a few times. A junction boundary mismatches the germline segment, possibly from a read error. The rearrangement uses TRBV4-2 and TRBJ2-7; 11 bases are a match to TRBD2. Germline V gene sequence: CDR1 LGHNA, CDR2 YNFKEQ. CDR3 length: 17 residues. CDR3: CASSQAPSGGISYEQYF. CDR3 DNA: TGTGCCAGCAGCCAAGCGCCTAGCGGGGGGATCTCCTACGAACAGTACTTC.

The V call is TRBV4-3, the J call TRBJ2-1; D is uncertain. There are 15 residues in the CDR3. Trimming stripped 0 bases from V and 4 bases from J, with 10 bases between. Germline V gene sequence: CDR1 LGHNA, CDR2 YSLEER. CDR3 nucleotide sequence: TGCGCCAGCAGCCAAGATTTAGGCGGATACAATGAGCAGTTCTTC. As protein: CASSQDLGGYNEQFF.

The chain joins TRBV11-3 to TRBJ2-3, with 7 bases lining up with TRBD2. Losses at the gene ends were 5 bases for V and 4 bases for J; bases not matched to a gene: 9. The CDR3 totals 15 residues. Germline V gene lookup returns CDR1 SGHNT and CDR2 YENEEA. CDR3 sequence reads: CASSPRGDSSDTQYF. CDR3 bases: TGTGCCAGCAGCCCCCGGGGGGACTCTTCAGATACGCAGTATTTT.

The chain joins TRBV7-2 to TRBJ1-4, with D possibly TRBD1 on 5 matching bases. This CDR3 is built from 14 residues. Per the germline V gene, CDR1 is SGHTA and CDR2 is FQGNSA. V shed 5 bases and J shed 9 bases, with 16 bases lying between them. CDR3 region: CASSRSTATKKLFF. The DNA of the CDR3 is TGTGCCAGCAGCCGGTCGACAGCAACTAAAAAACTGTTTTTT.

Worth noting for this clonotype: The junction departs from the called germline gene at one end, perhaps through a read error. The chain links TRBV28 to TRBJ2-7; 7 nucleotides match TRBD2. The CDR3 length is 14 residues. CDR1 and CDR2 from the germline V gene are MDHEN and SYDVKM. The CDR3 bases are TGTGCCAGCAGTTTAGGCGGGGGTCCCTACGGGCAGTACTTC. This sequence encodes CASSLGGGPYGQYF.

As for this clonotype: Since a much larger clone is just one base distant, this may be a read error. The rearrangement links TRBV29-1 to TRBJ1-2; no clear D. V was shortened by 7 bases and J by 7 bases, with 13 bases between the two germline ends. Germline values: CDR1 SQVTM, CDR2 ANQGSEA. The CDR3 consists of 11 residues. CDR3 DNA: TGCAGCGACCTGGAGGGCTGTGGCTACACCTTC. Protein sequence: CSDLEGCGYTF.

The chain links TRBV2 to TRBJ1-2; D is uncertain. CDR3 length: 14 residues. The germline V gene encodes CDR1 SNHLY and CDR2 FYNNEI. Trimming cost V 0 bases and J 6 bases, with 11 bases left between them. The CDR3 protein is CASSEARAGHGYTF. The CDR3 DNA sequence: TGTGCCAGCAGTGAAGCGCGTGCAGGCCATGGCTACACCTTC.

In its sample, this clonotype was seen a few times. This sequence joins TRBV20-1 and TRBJ1-2; D uncertain. Trimming pared 5 bases from V and 0 bases from J, leaving 7 bases between. The germline CDR1 and CDR2 sequences are DFQATT and SNEGSKA (reference sequence). This CDR3 region has 12 residues. The CDR3 sequence: CSADTANYGYTF. The CDR3, as DNA: TGCAGTGCTGACACAGCTAACTATGGCTACACCTTC.

This clonotype has a single count. J is TRBJ1-2 and V is TRBV25-1; 9 nucleotides line up with TRBD1. V trimming: 3 bases; J trimming: 2 bases; junction bases outside the gene matches: 7. The length of the CDR3 is 16 residues. Per the germline V gene, CDR1 is MGHDK and CDR2 is SYGVNS. The CDR3 DNA is TGTGCCAGCAGTGACCCCAGGACAGGGGCAAACTATGGCTACACCTTC. Translated, it gives CASSDPRTGANYGYTF.

Turning to this clonotype: A much larger clone sits a single nucleotide away, making a read error possible. This chain links TRBV9 with TRBJ1-1; 7 bases are shared with TRBD1. This CDR3 is built from 14 residues. V lost 1 base and J lost 4; bases outside the gene matches: 4. Germline CDR1 and CDR2: SGDLS and YYNGEE. CDR3: CASSVTSGGTEAFF. Written as DNA, the CDR3 is TGTGCCAGCAGCGTAACTTCAGGGGGCACTGAAGCTTTCTTT.

This clonotype was counted between two and nine times. This chain links TRBV6-2 or TRBV6-3 with TRBJ1-1, with D uncertain. The CDR3 length is 14 residues. In germline, CDR1 is MNHEY, CDR2 SVGEGT. V lost 5 bases and J lost 0, with 10 bases in between. The CDR3 protein is CASSTSAVNTEAFF. The CDR3 DNA follows: TGTGCCAGCAGTACCTCGGCCGTGAACACTGAAGCTTTCTTT.

As to this clonotype: It may be a read error: a sequence one base away is much more abundant. This chain joins TRBV7-9 and TRBJ2-3; 7 nucleotides match TRBD1. Looked up from germline, CDR1 is SEHNR and CDR2 is FQNEAQ (reference sequence). The CDR3 is 16 amino acids. CDR3 coding DNA: TGTACCAGCAGCTTAGTAAGGACCAGGGGGACAGATACGCAGTATTTT. It specifies CTSSLVRTRGTDTQYF.

This clonotype was counted a few times. The V gene is TRBV5-6, the J gene TRBJ2-5; no clear D. CDR3 length equals 14 residues. Per the germline V gene, CDR1 is SGHDT and CDR2 is YYEEEE. With 1 base removed from V and 5 bases from J, the gap between germline ends came to 12 bases. CDR3 in amino acids: CASSLTSLTETQYF. CDR3 sequence (DNA): TGTGCCAGCAGCTTGACCTCGCTGACGGAGACCCAGTACTTC.

This sequence joins TRBV20-1 and TRBJ1-5; D not resolved. V was trimmed by 5 bases and J by 3 bases, leaving 11 bases between them. Per the germline V gene, CDR1 is DFQATT and CDR2 is SNEGSKA (reference sequence). This CDR3 has 13 amino acids. CDR3 loop: CSARRLSNQPQHF. CDR3 sequence (DNA): TGCAGTGCTCGGAGGCTTTCCAATCAGCCCCAGCATTTT.

This clonotype showed up many times. The chain links TRBV28 to TRBJ2-5, with D hard to call. The CDR3 contains 13 residues. CDR1 and CDR2 (germline): MDHEN, SYDVKM. The ends were cut back, 2 bases at V and 2 bases at J, with 6 bases in the middle. CDR3 coding DNA: TGTGCCAGCAGTTTAAGGAATCAAGAGACCCAGTACTTC. Protein sequence: CASSLRNQETQYF.